The clone carrying this TCR beta chain appeared a few times. Germline V gene lookup returns CDR1 SGHAT and CDR2 FQDESV (reference sequence). Trimming cost V 5 bases and J 6 bases; bases outside gene matches: 5. The CDR3 contains 15 residues. This sample was included in a study of T-cell reconstitution after alpha-beta-depleted transplantation in children. Construction of the TCRbeta library involved unique molecular identifiers. One entry per CDR3 protein results from TCRdb running MiXCR on the PCR reads. The sample consists of about 610,000 distinct CDR3 sequences, 10% to 13% of them appearing once. This specimen was PBMCs from the stem cell graft donor, taken from the stem cell graft. The V call is TRBV11-1, the J call TRBJ2-2, with 11 bases fitting TRBD2. The TCR sequence derives from a human donor who donated a stem cell graft to a child with acute myeloid leukemia. The CDR3 sequence is CASSLSGRAAGELFF. Written as DNA, the CDR3 is TGTGCCAGCAGCCTTAGCGGGAGGGCCGCCGGGGAGCTGTTTTTT. The full variable domain, completed using reference TRBV11-1 and TRBJ2-2, is EAEVAQSPRYKITEKSQAVAFWCDPISGHATLYWYRQILGQGPELLVQFQDESVVDDSQLPKDRFSAERLKGVDSTLKIQPAELGDSAMYLCASSLSGRAAGELFFGEGSRLTVL.